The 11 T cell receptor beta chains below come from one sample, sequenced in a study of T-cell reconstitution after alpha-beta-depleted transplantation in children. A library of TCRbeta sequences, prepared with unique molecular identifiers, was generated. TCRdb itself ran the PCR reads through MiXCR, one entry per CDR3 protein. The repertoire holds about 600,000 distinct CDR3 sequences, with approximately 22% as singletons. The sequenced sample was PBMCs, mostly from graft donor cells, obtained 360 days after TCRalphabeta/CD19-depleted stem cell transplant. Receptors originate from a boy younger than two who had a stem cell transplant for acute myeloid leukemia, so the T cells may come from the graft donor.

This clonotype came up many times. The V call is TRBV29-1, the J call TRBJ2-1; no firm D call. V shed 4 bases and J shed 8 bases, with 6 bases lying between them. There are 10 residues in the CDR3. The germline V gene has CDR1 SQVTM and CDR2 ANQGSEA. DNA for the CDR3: TGCAGCGTTGGACGGTATGAGCAGTTCTTC. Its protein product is CSVGRYEQFF.

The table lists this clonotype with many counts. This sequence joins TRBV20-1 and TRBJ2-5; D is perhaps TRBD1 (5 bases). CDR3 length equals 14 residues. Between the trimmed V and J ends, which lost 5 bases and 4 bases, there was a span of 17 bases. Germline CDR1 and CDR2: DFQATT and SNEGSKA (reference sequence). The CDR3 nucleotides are TGCAGTGCTGGCATCCCGTTCCAGGGAGAGACCCAGTACTTC. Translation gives CSAGIPFQGETQYF.

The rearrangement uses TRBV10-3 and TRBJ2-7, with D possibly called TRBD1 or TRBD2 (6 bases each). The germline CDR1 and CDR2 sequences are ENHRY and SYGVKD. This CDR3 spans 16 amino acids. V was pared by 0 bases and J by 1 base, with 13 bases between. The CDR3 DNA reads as TGTGCCATCAGTGAGTCGATGGGGGGCAGGTCCTACGAGCAGTACTTC. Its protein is CAISESMGGRSYEQYF.

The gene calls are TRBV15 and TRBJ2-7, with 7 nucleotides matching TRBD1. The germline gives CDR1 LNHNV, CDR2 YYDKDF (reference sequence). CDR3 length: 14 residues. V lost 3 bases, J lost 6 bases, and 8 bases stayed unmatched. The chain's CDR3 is CATSRTGYPIEQYF. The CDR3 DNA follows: TGTGCCACCAGCAGGACAGGGTACCCTATCGAGCAGTACTTC. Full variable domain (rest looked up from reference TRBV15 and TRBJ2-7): DAMVIQNPRYQVTQFGKPVTLSCSQTLNHNVMYWYQQKSSQAPKLLFHYYDKDFNNEADTPDNFQSRRPNTSFCFLDIRSPGLGDTAMYLCATSRTGYPIEQYFGPGTRLTVT.

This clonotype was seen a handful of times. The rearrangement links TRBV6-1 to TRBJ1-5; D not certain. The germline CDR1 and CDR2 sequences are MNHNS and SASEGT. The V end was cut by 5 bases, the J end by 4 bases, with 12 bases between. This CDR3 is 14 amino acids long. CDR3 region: CASSPAPPNQPQHF. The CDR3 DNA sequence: TGTGCCAGCAGTCCAGCCCCCCCAAATCAGCCCCAGCATTTT.

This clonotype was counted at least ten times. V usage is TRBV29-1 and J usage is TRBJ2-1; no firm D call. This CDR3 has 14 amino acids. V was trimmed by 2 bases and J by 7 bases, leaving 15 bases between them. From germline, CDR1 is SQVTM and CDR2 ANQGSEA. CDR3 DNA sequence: TGCAGCGTTGAAAACATGCACCTCTTGAATGAGCAGTTCTTC. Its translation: CSVENMHLLNEQFF.

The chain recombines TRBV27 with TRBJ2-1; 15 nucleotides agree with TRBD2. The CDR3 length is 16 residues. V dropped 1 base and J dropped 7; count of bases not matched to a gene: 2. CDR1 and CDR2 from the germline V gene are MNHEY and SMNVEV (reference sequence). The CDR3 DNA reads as TGTGCCAGCAGTTTATGGGGGACTAGCGGGGGGAATGAGCAGTTCTTC. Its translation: CASSLWGTSGGNEQFF.

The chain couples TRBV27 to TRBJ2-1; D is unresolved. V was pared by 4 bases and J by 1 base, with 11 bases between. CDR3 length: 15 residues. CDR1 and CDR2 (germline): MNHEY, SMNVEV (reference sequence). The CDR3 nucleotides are TGTGCCAGCAGTTCCGCGCTAGGTTCCTACAATGAGCAGTTCTTC. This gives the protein CASSSALGSYNEQFF.

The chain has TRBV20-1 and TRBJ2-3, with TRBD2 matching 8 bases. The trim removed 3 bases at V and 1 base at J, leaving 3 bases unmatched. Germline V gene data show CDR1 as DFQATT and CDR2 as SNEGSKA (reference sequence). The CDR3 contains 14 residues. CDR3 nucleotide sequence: TGCAGTGCTAGCGGGGGGGAAGGCACAGATACGCAGTATTTT. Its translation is CSASGGEGTDTQYF.

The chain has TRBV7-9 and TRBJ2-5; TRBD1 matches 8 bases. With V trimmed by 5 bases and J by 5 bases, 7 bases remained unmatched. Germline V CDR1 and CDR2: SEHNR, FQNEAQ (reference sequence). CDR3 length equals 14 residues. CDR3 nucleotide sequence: TGTGCCAGCAGCCAGACAGGGGCATGGGAGACCCAGTACTTC. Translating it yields CASSQTGAWETQYF.

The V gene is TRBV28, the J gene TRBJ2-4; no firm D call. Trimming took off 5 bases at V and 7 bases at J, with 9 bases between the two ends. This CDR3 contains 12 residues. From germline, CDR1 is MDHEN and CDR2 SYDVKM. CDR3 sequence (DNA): TGTGCCAGCAGTGTCCGTGGGAACATTCAGTACTTC. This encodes CASSVRGNIQYF.